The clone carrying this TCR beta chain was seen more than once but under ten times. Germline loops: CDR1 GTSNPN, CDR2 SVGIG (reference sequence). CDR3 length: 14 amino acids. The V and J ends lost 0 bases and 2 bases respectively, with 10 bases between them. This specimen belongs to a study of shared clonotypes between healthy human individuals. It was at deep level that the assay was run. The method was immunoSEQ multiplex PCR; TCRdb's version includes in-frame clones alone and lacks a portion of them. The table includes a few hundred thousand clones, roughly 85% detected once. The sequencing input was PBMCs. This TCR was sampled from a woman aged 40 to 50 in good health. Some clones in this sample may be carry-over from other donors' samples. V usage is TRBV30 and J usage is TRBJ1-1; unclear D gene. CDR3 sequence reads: CAWSVFGVNTEAFF. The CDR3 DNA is TGTGCCTGGAGTGTATTCGGGGTCAACACTGAAGCTTTCTTT.